These 20 T cell receptor beta chains came from one sample sequenced in a study of blood T cell repertoires in COVID-19. The method was immunoSEQ multiplex PCR; TCRdb's version includes in-frame clones alone and lacks a portion of them. Of roughly 350,000 clones in the sample, roughly 90% are singletons; the top ten hold more than 3%. Sequenced: peripheral blood. These receptor sequences come from a woman between 50 and 59 years old with active or convalescent COVID-19.

The rearrangement joins TRBV19 to TRBJ2-7; weak D call: TRBD1 (5 bases). The CDR3 has 12 residues. With 9 bases removed from V and 2 bases from J, the gap between germline ends came to 11 bases. CDR1 and CDR2 (germline): LNHDA, SQIVND (reference sequence). The CDR3 here is CASQGPTYEQYF. CDR3 DNA: TGTGCCAGCCAGGGCCCTACCTACGAGCAGTACTTC.

The V and J genes are TRBV6-2 or TRBV6-3 and TRBJ2-5, with 10 nucleotides matching TRBD2. The V and J ends lost 4 bases and 0 bases, in that order; junction bases with no gene match: 17. CDR1 is MNHEY, CDR2 SVGEGT, per germline. The CDR3 runs to 20 residues. CDR3 sequence reads: CASSSFRGRLAGGYQETQYF. The DNA of the CDR3 is TGTGCCAGCAGTTCGTTCCGGGGACGGTTAGCGGGAGGTTACCAAGAGACCCAGTACTTC.

As DNA, the CDR3 is TGTGCCATTGGCACCGGGGACGAGCAGTACTTC. It yields the protein CAIGTGDEQYF. V is TRBV4-2 and J is TRBJ2-7; TRBD2 is a possible D gene (5 bases). The CDR3 has 11 residues. CDR1 and CDR2 (germline): LGHNA, YNFKEQ. The ends were cut back, 10 bases at V and 5 bases at J, with 12 bases in the middle.

The chain is built from TRBV19 and TRBJ1-1, with 7 bases aligning to TRBD1. After removal of 6 bases from V and 2 bases from J, the junction contained 6 bases not matched to a gene. There are 14 residues in the CDR3. Germline values: CDR1 LNHDA, CDR2 SQIVND (reference sequence). The CDR3 DNA is TGTGCCAGTAGGAAGGGGACAGCTAACACTGAAGCTTTCTTT. This sequence encodes CASRKGTANTEAFF. The whole variable domain, remainder taken from reference TRBV19 and TRBJ1-1, is DGGITQSPKYLFRKEGQNVTLSCEQNLNHDAMYWYRQDPGQGLRLIYYSQIVNDFQKGDIAEGYSVSREKKESFPLTVTSAQKNPTAFYLCASRKGTANTEAFFGQGTRLTVV.

The genes are TRBV19 and TRBJ1-5; the match to TRBD1 covers 8 bases. CDR3 length equals 15 residues. The germline CDR1 and CDR2 sequences are LNHDA and SQIVND (reference sequence). The V segment lost 5 bases and the J segment 3 bases; nucleotides outside the gene matches: 6. CDR3 in amino acids: CASSDSGQDNQPQHF. The CDR3 nucleotides read TGTGCCAGTAGTGATTCGGGACAGGACAATCAGCCCCAGCATTTT.

V usage is TRBV21-1 and J usage is TRBJ1-5; the table calls TRBD1, which could not be checked here. TRBV21-1 is an annotated pseudogene. The CDR3 length is 17 residues. Here the CDR3 reads CASSKGCNRGQDQPQHF. In DNA, the CDR3 is TGTGCCAGCAGCAAAGGATGTAACAGGGGGCAGGATCAGCCCCAGCATTTT.

This clone came up once. This sequence joins TRBV11-2 and TRBJ1-1; D is perhaps TRBD1 (6 bases). V lost 5 bases to trimming and J lost 4 bases, with 14 bases between them. The CDR3 covers 14 residues. CDR1 and CDR2 (germline): SGHAT, FQNNGV. The CDR3 loop is CASSRGGQTTEAFF. CDR3 nucleotide sequence: TGTGCCAGCAGCCGTGGGGGCCAGACCACTGAAGCTTTCTTT.

The V and J genes are TRBV28 and TRBJ1-2, with 8 bases fitting TRBD1. Unmatched junction bases numbered 12, after V lost 4 bases and J lost 8 bases. Germline-derived CDR1 and CDR2 are MDHEN and SYDVKM. The CDR3 is made up of 15 amino acids. The CDR3 protein is CASSSQLQGGRGYTF. Written as DNA, the CDR3 is TGTGCCAGCAGTTCCCAACTACAGGGGGGACGGGGCTACACCTTC.

The genes are TRBV18 and TRBJ2-4; 7 bases are shared with TRBD2. The germline CDR1 and CDR2 sequences are KGHSH and LQKENI. V gave up 2 bases and J gave up 1 base; unmatched junction bases: 11. The CDR3 is made up of 18 amino acids. The CDR3 nucleotides read TGTGCCAGCTCACCATCGGGAGGAGGGCTGGCGGCCAAAAACATTCAGTACTTC. Its protein is CASSPSGGGLAAKNIQYF.

This chain uses TRBV4-1 with TRBJ2-5; tentatively, D is TRBD1 (6 bases). This CDR3 comprises 16 residues. V lost 5 bases and J lost 9, with 25 bases in between. The germline CDR1 and CDR2 sequences are MGHRA and YSYEKL. CDR3 nucleotides: TGCGCCAGCAGCTCACCCCATTCAACACAGGGTCTGGCCCAGTACTTC. Residues: CASSSPHSTQGLAQYF.

In nucleotides, the CDR3 is TGTGCCTGGATGGGGACAGGGTACGGCTACACCTTC. Translating it yields CAWMGTGYGYTF. The chain uses TRBV30 and TRBJ1-2; 9 bases fit TRBD1. V trimming: 4 bases; J trimming: 8 bases; junction bases outside the gene matches: 5. CDR3 length: 12 amino acids. Germline CDR1 is GTSNPN and CDR2 is SVGIG (reference sequence).

This chain uses TRBV30 with TRBJ1-3; maybe TRBD1 (6 bases). The CDR3 has 13 residues. CDR1 and CDR2 from the germline V gene are GTSNPN and SVGIG (reference sequence). Trimming took 2 bases from V and 3 from J, leaving 8 bases between them. The CDR3 DNA reads as TGTGCCTGGAGTTTACAGGGTGGAAACACCATATATTTT. Translated: CAWSLQGGNTIYF. The full variable domain, completed using reference TRBV30 and TRBJ1-3, is SQTIHQWPATLVQPVGSPLSLECTVEGTSNPNLYWYRQAAGRGLQLLFYSVGIGQISSEVPQNLSASRPQDRQFILSSKKLLLSDSGFYLCAWSLQGGNTIYFGEGSWLTVV.

As concerns this clone: At one end, the junction sequence differs from germline, possibly due to a read error. This sequence joins TRBV7-9 and TRBJ1-1, with D tentatively TRBD1 (5 bases). The CDR3 spans 18 residues. In germline, CDR1 is SEHNR, CDR2 FQNEAQ (reference sequence). This CDR3 is CASSLGVSRRSGYTEAFF. CDR3 DNA: TGTGCCAGCAGTTTAGGGGTGTCCCGACGATCGGGGTACACTGAAGCTTTCTTT.

This clone was counted a few times. The chain is built from TRBV19 and TRBJ2-1; D possibly corresponds to TRBD2 (6 bases). Trimming left V 6 bases short and J 0 bases short, with 12 bases between. Per germline, CDR1 LNHDA and CDR2 SQIVND (reference sequence). This CDR3 spans 15 amino acids. This CDR3 is CASRPSASSYNEQFF. CDR3 coding DNA: TGTGCCAGTAGACCTAGCGCGAGCTCCTACAATGAGCAGTTCTTC.

The V gene is TRBV24-1, the J gene TRBJ2-1; 9 bases are shared with TRBD2. Germline CDR1 and CDR2: KGHDR and SFDVKD. The CDR3 runs 20 residues. The J segment lost 6 bases and the V segment lost 0 bases, leaving 17 bases of the junction unmatched. The CDR3 DNA is TGTGCCACCAGTGATTTGGAAGTGTTGGCGGGGGGGCCAGGGGGCAATGAGCAGTTCTTC. Its translation is CATSDLEVLAGGPGGNEQFF.

The rearrangement joins TRBV18 to TRBJ1-1; D not resolved. The CDR3 has 16 amino acids. Trimming stripped 3 bases from V and 2 bases from J, with 16 bases between. Germline V gene lookup returns CDR1 KGHSH and CDR2 LQKENI. CDR3 region: CASSPTRGGPNTEAFF. The CDR3 DNA is TGTGCCAGCTCACCCACCCGGGGAGGGCCTAACACTGAAGCTTTCTTT.

This clone was seen just once. The gene calls are TRBV19 and TRBJ1-6; D uncertain. Germline V lookup: CDR1 LNHDA, CDR2 SQIVND (reference sequence). The V gene lost 0 bases and the J gene lost 7 bases, with 10 bases spanning the gap. The CDR3 loop spans 15 amino acids. The CDR3 loop reads CASSIDVRANSPLHF. For the CDR3, the DNA is TGTGCCAGTAGTATAGATGTAAGAGCCAATTCACCCCTCCACTTT.

CDR3 nucleotides: TGCGCCAGCAGCCAATATGAGGGTTCACCCCTCCACTTT. It yields the protein CASSQYEGSPLHF. V is TRBV4-3 and J is TRBJ1-6; D remains ambiguous. V lost 2 bases and J 9 bases, leaving 8 bases between the germline ends. The CDR3 is 13 amino acids. Per germline, CDR1 LGHNA and CDR2 YSLEER.

The rearrangement joins TRBV24-1 to TRBJ2-5, with 15 nucleotides matching TRBD2. V lost 4 bases to trimming and J lost 5 bases; unmatched junction nucleotides: 4. The CDR3 is made up of 16 amino acids. Germline V gene lookup returns CDR1 KGHDR and CDR2 SFDVKD. In nucleotides, the CDR3 is TGTGCCACCAGTGACCCTGGACTAGCGGGAGGGGAGACCCAGTACTTC. Its translation: CATSDPGLAGGETQYF.

The CDR3: CASSPLYSTGALYGYTF. The CDR3 bases are TGTGCCAGCAGTCCCCTTTATAGCACAGGGGCATTGTATGGCTACACCTTC. This sequence joins TRBV6-6 and TRBJ1-2; 7 nucleotides match TRBD1. Germline CDR1 is MNHNY and CDR2 is SVGAGI (reference sequence). The V and J ends lost 5 bases and 5 bases, in that order; junction bases with no gene match: 17. The CDR3 spans 17 residues.